This record concerns one TCR beta chain sequence. Its specificity is not known. This sample was taken from a study of cytomegalovirus exposure and HLA in healthy donors. Study observations and caveats: TRBV6-2, TRBV6-3 and some other V segments were unresolvable in 87-base-pair reads. Overall, around 150 TCR beta chains were annotated as cytomegalovirus-associated.

This CDR3 spans 15 amino acids. From germline, CDR1 is LNHNV and CDR2 YYDKDF (reference sequence). With 0 bases clipped from V and 6 bases from J, the junction kept 8 bases outside the gene matches. The PCR contained 60 Vbeta and 13 Jbeta primers. Assay: immunoSEQ multiplex PCR; the TCRdb copy retains only in-frame clones and omits some. The profile shows about 150,000 clones, around 72% of them singletons. This TCR was sampled from a man between 18 and 29 years old in good health and CMV-seronegative. Sequenced: PBMCs. The chain links TRBV15 to TRBJ2-7; 7 bases agree with TRBD1. CDR3 DNA sequence: TGTGCCACCAGCAGAGAGGCCAGGGGGAGCGGCGAGCAGTACTTC. Its protein product is CATSREARGSGEQYF.